This T cell receptor beta chain was identified in a study of blood T cell repertoires in COVID-19. Using immunoSEQ multiplex PCR, the repertoire was profiled, and TCRdb retains in-frame clones only, with some absent. The sample yields fewer than 350,000 clones, about 86% seen once. This clone was picked up many times. The V end was cut by 0 bases, the J end by 6 bases, with 12 bases between. The CDR3 runs to 14 residues. CDR1 and CDR2 from the germline V gene are SGHDT and YYEEEE. The sequenced sample consisted of peripheral blood. The clonotype was recovered from a woman aged 60-75 years with active or convalescent COVID-19. V and J are TRBV5-6 and TRBJ2-5, with D perhaps matching TRBD2 (6 bases). This CDR3 is CASSLAAGRKTQYF. The CDR3 region has the DNA TGTGCCAGCAGCTTGGCCGCGGGGAGAAAGACCCAGTACTTC.